This entry is about one T cell receptor (beta chain). Trimming removed 0 bases at V and 5 bases at J, with 6 bases between. The CDR3 contains 12 residues. CDR1 and CDR2 (germline): SGHKS, YYEKEE (reference sequence). Profiled with immunoSEQ multiplex PCR; TCRdb holds only in-frame clones, not every one. The table lists about 49,000 clones, 85% of them singletons, with about 20% in the top ten. The source of the sample is a study of OX40 agonist ivuxolimab in advanced cancers. About the study: While on treatment, patients had intravenous ivuxolimab at 0.01 to 10 mg/kg every 2 weeks.

The clonotype comes from an adult with an advanced solid tumor such as melanoma, head and neck, liver or kidney cancer. This chain connects TRBV5-5 to TRBJ2-7; D is unclear. The source was CD4+ or CD8+ T cells sorted from blood, collected in a trial of the OX40 agonist ivuxolimab. CDR3 loop: CASSLVGNEQYF. CDR3 sequence (DNA): TGTGCCAGCAGCTTGGTAGGGAACGAGCAGTACTTC.